This TCR beta chain was recorded in a study of cytomegalovirus exposure and HLA in healthy donors. This clone showed up many times. The germline V gene encodes CDR1 LNHDA and CDR2 SQIVND (reference sequence). V was shortened by 3 bases and J by 1 base, with 12 bases between the two germline ends. This CDR3 spans 15 amino acids. The PCR contained 60 Vbeta and 13 Jbeta primers. Sequenced by immunoSEQ multiplex PCR; TCRdb stores in-frame clones only, minus some. The table lists 110,000 to 150,000 clones, about 71% of them singletons. The source of this sequence is a woman between 55 and 75 years old in good health and CMV-seropositive. Sequencing was performed on PBMCs. The genes are TRBV19 and TRBJ1-1; possibly TRBD1 for D (6 bases). In nucleotides, the CDR3 is TGTGCCAGTAGTATCCCCCGGACAGCGAACACTGAAGCTTTCTTT. Its translation: CASSIPRTANTEAFF.